Each of the 14 T cell receptor beta chains below was sequenced from the same sample in a study of T cell responses to AZD1222 COVID-19 vaccine. Only in-frame clones appear in the TCRdb table, and some are missing; sequencing was by immunoSEQ multiplex PCR. Among 110,000 to 150,000 clones, approximately 89% were seen once, and the ten largest hold about 4.4%. This material consisted of peripheral blood, taken on day 0 of AZD1222 vaccination. These receptors were collected from an adult in good health.

The CDR3 DNA reads TGTGCCAGCAGTTACCCATACCGATGGGGACTAGCTTTCTTT. It yields the protein CASSYPYRWGLAFF. V is TRBV28 and J is TRBJ1-1, with D possibly TRBD1 on 5 matching bases. This CDR3 has 14 residues. Deletions cut 4 bases from V and 10 bases from J, with 19 bases between. Germline CDR1 reads MDHEN; CDR2 reads SYDVKM.

The chain is built from TRBV28 and TRBJ2-7, with TRBD2 identical over 7 bases. CDR1 is MDHEN, CDR2 SYDVKM, per germline. Trimming removed 5 bases from V and 0 bases from J; junction bases left unmatched: 4. The CDR3 runs 14 residues. DNA for the CDR3: TGTGCCAGCAGTCAGGGACTACACTCCTACGAGCAGTACTTC. It translates to CASSQGLHSYEQYF.

This clone was observed once. J is TRBJ1-1 and V is TRBV2; 9 positions match TRBD1. CDR1 and CDR2 (germline): SNHLY, FYNNEI. V lost 5 bases to trimming and J lost 1 base; unmatched junction nucleotides: 5. This CDR3 has 15 residues. The DNA for the CDR3 is TGTGCCAGCAGTAAACAGGGGGCCCAGAACACTGAAGCTTTCTTT. Translation gives CASSKQGAQNTEAFF. The entire variable domain, with the rest obtained from reference TRBV2 and TRBJ1-1, is as follows: EPEVTQTPSHQVTQMGQEVILRCVPISNHLYFYWYRQILGQKVEFLVSFYNNEISEKSEIFDDQFSVERPDGSNFTLKIRSTKLEDSAMYFCASSKQGAQNTEAFFGQGTRLTVV.

This chain uses TRBV15 with TRBJ1-2; D call uncertain. The CDR3 covers 15 residues. V was trimmed by 0 bases and J by 4 bases, leaving 12 bases between them. In germline, CDR1 is LNHNV, CDR2 YYDKDF (reference sequence). The CDR3 sequence: CATSREREGGYGYTF. The CDR3 DNA reads as TGTGCCACCAGCAGAGAAAGGGAGGGTGGCTATGGCTACACCTTC.

This chain joins TRBV27 and TRBJ1-2; maybe TRBD1 (5 bases). CDR3 length equals 11 residues. Per the germline V gene, CDR1 is MNHEY and CDR2 is SMNVEV (reference sequence). Trimming removed 5 bases at V and 4 bases at J, with 5 bases between. CDR3 protein: CASSTGYGYTF. CDR3 in DNA: TGTGCCAGCAGTACAGGCTATGGCTACACCTTC.

DNA for the CDR3: TGTGCCTGGAGTGTACGGCGGGGGGCTTATGGCTACACCTTC. This translates into CAWSVRRGAYGYTF. The V gene is TRBV30, the J gene TRBJ1-2, with D possibly matching TRBD1 (6 bases). The V end was cut by 0 bases, the J end by 5 bases, with 13 bases between. The CDR3 length is 14 residues. Per the germline V gene, CDR1 is GTSNPN and CDR2 is SVGIG (reference sequence).

The rearrangement links TRBV6-5 to TRBJ2-2, with no clear D. Germline lookup yields CDR1 MNHEY and CDR2 SVGAGI. V lost 4 bases to trimming and J lost 6 bases, with 12 bases between them. This CDR3 is 14 amino acids long. The CDR3 bases are TGTGCCAGCAGTTCGGACCCGATGGCCGGGGAGCTGTTTTTT. This gives the protein CASSSDPMAGELFF.

The chain has TRBV4-1 and TRBJ1-3, with 7 bases identical to TRBD1. The CDR3 sequence is 19 residues long. J gave up 0 bases and V 0 bases, and 11 bases lay outside the gene matches. CDR1 MGHRA and CDR2 YSYEKL come from the germline V gene. CDR3 DNA sequence: TGCGCCAGCAGCCAAGAGGGTCCAGGGGGATACAACTCTGGAAACACCATATATTTT. Amino acids: CASSQEGPGGYNSGNTIYF.

V is TRBV10-2 and J is TRBJ1-1; 7 nucleotides line up with TRBD1. The germline gives CDR1 WSHSY, CDR2 SAAADI. V dropped 8 bases and J dropped 8; count of bases not matched to a gene: 5. The CDR3 has 11 amino acids. CDR3 protein: CASLGGPEAFF. As DNA, the CDR3 is TGCGCCAGCCTAGGGGGCCCCGAAGCTTTCTTT.

The chain joins TRBV6-1 to TRBJ1-1; D is unclear. V lost 3 bases and J lost 0, with 8 bases in between. CDR3 length equals 14 residues. CDR1 is MNHNS, CDR2 SASEGT, per germline. CDR3 bases: TGTGCCAGCAGTGATCCCTGGCTGAACACTGAAGCTTTCTTT. Translating it yields CASSDPWLNTEAFF.

The J gene is TRBJ2-1, the V gene TRBV5-4, with 7 nucleotides matching TRBD2. The CDR3 is 14 amino acids. The ends lost 3 bases at V and 7 bases at J; junction bases unmatched: 7. In germline, CDR1 is SGHNT, CDR2 YYREEE (reference sequence). The CDR3 sequence: CASSSTGGWNEQFF. The DNA for the CDR3 is TGTGCCAGCAGCTCGACCGGGGGGTGGAATGAGCAGTTCTTC.

The gene calls are TRBV7-2 and TRBJ1-6, with D possibly being TRBD1 (6 bases). The CDR3 is 14 residues long. The germline V gene has CDR1 SGHTA and CDR2 FQGNSA. The V end was cut by 3 bases, the J end by 5 bases, with 8 bases between. CDR3 DNA: TGTGCCAGCAGCTTGGGGGGGCATAATTCACCCCTCCACTTT. This translates into CASSLGGHNSPLHF.

The J gene is TRBJ1-4, the V gene TRBV5-1; D is unclear. Germline V gene data show CDR1 as SGHRS and CDR2 as YFSETQ. The CDR3 is 13 residues long. With 7 bases removed from V and 5 bases from J, the gap between germline ends came to 12 bases. The CDR3 is CASAGGTNEKLFF. Here the CDR3 DNA reads TGCGCCAGCGCGGGAGGAACGAATGAAAAACTGTTTTTT.

The chain is built from TRBV4-1 and TRBJ1-2; 8 nucleotides match TRBD1. V gave up 0 bases and J gave up 3 bases; unmatched junction bases: 3. Germline CDR1 reads MGHRA; CDR2 reads YSYEKL. The CDR3 is 15 amino acids. The CDR3 is CASSQDRQGYYGYTF. The CDR3, as DNA: TGCGCCAGCAGCCAAGATCGACAGGGGTACTATGGCTACACCTTC.